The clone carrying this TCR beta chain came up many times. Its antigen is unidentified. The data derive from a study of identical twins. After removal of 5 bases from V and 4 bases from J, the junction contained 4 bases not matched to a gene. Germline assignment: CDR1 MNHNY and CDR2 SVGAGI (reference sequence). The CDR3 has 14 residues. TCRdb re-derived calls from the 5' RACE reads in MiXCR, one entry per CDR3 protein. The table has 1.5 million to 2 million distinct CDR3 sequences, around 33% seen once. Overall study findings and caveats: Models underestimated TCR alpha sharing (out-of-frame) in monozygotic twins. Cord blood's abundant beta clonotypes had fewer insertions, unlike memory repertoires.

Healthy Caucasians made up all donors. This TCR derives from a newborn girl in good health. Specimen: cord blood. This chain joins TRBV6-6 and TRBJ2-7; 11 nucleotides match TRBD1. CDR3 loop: CASSRDRGRYEQYF. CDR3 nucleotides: TGTGCCAGCAGTCGGGACAGGGGGAGGTACGAGCAGTACTTC.